The table lists the clone carrying this T cell receptor (beta chain) with many counts. As yet, its antigen is unknown. With iRepertoire HTBI primers and Arm-PCR of CDR3 regions, TCR beta libraries were built. How the authors handled the data: Looking across samples, the authors found under 70 TRBV and some 13 TRBJ segments. TCRdb called the multiplex PCR reads again in MiXCR, with one record for every CDR3 protein. TCRdb's processing, not the authors' own work, is the source of the V and J calls. This sample has around 500,000 distinct CDR3 sequences, with around 20% found just once. Time point indicated: persistent/refractory GD, antithyroid drugs over 5 years with positive TRAb. Researchers made the TCR library from RNA that was extracted from PBMCs. The sample originates from a study of regulatory T cells in long-lasting Graves disease. V gave up 5 bases and J gave up 6 bases; unmatched junction bases: 7. Germline loops: CDR1 LNHNV, CDR2 YYDKDF (reference sequence). There are 14 residues in the CDR3.

Study outcomes and limitations: Thyroid tissue went unexamined; only peripheral blood was analyzed. Under persistent disease, TRBV28, TRBJ1-2 and TRBJ2-5 were used preferentially. Persistent Graves' patients showed less TCR diversity than newly diagnosed patients showed.

V gene TRBV15 combines with J gene TRBJ2-7, with 10 positions matching TRBD1. This receptor was identified in a female donor with Graves disease. The sample in question was peripheral blood mononuclear cells (PBMCs), obtained when the disease was refractory, from a patient treated with antithyroid drugs. CDR3 DNA sequence: TGTGCCACCAGCTCGGGGACAGGGGAATTCGAGCAGTACTTC. Its translation is CATSSGTGEFEQYF. Looking up the rest from reference TRBV15 and TRBJ2-7 gives the full variable domain: DAMVIQNPRYQVTQFGKPVTLSCSQTLNHNVMYWYQQKSSQAPKLLFHYYDKDFNNEADTPDNFQSRRPNTSFCFLDIRSPGLGDTAMYLCATSSGTGEFEQYFGPGTRLTVT.